This TCR beta chain was sequenced during a study of shared clonotypes between healthy human individuals. Several immunoSEQ 96-well plates shared each subset's DNA, each plate a replicate. About 28,000 T cell genomes (about 280 ng DNA) went into each PBMC replicate. Sequencing used immunoSEQ multiplex PCR; TCRdb keeps in-frame clones, though not all of them. The sample has 400,000 to 600,000 clones, roughly 80% seen once. Each donor was a Caucasian adult residing in Nashville, Tennessee. As regards this clone: A much larger clone differs from this one at a single base, so this may be a read error.

The germline V and J ends were trimmed by 6 bases and 0 bases, with 7 bases remaining between them. The CDR3 runs to 13 residues. Per the germline V gene, CDR1 is SGHAT and CDR2 is FQNNGV. This sequence was found in a woman aged 40 to 55 in good health. Some clones in this sample may be carry-over from other donors' samples. The rearrangement links TRBV11-2 to TRBJ2-3; D might be TRBD1 or TRBD2, each matching 5 bases. Sequences were obtained from PBMCs. CDR3 in DNA: TGTGCCAGCAGTTGGGACAGCACAGATACGCAGTATTTT. Its protein is CASSWDSTDTQYF.